The 4 T cell receptor beta chains listed next were all sequenced from one sample in a study of T cells after yellow fever vaccination. TCRdb fed the 5' RACE reads into MiXCR, producing one record per CDR3 protein. Of about 350,000 distinct CDR3 sequences listed, under 15% were seen once; the top ten hold 2.5% to 4%. The specimen was CD4+ T cells sorted from PBMCs, collected 15 days after the yellow fever booster vaccination. These receptors came from a man between 18 and 35 years old who received the YFV17D yellow fever vaccine.

The chain recombines TRBV2 with TRBJ1-1, with a weak D call TRBD1 (5 bases). The V gene's germline CDR1 is SNHLY and CDR2 FYNNEI. This CDR3 is 13 amino acids long. Trimming removed 7 bases at V and 4 bases at J, with 13 bases between. The CDR3, as DNA: TGTGCCAGCACCCCGCAGGGATGCACTGAAGCTTTCTTT. Encoded protein: CASTPQGCTEAFF.

V and J are TRBV6-7 and TRBJ1-2; 9 bases fit TRBD1. TRBV6-7 is designated an ORF whose function remains uncertain. Trimming removed 0 bases from V and 4 bases from J; junction bases left unmatched: 12. The CDR3 length is 18 residues. The CDR3 here is CASSYSHRGPRYGYGYTF. The DNA for the CDR3 is TGTGCCAGCAGTTACTCACACAGGGGGCCCCGGTACGGCTATGGCTACACCTTC.

The chain employs TRBV2 and TRBJ2-2; D might be TRBD2 (5 bases). Germline V gives CDR1 SNHLY, CDR2 FYNNEI. The CDR3 runs 14 residues. Trimming stripped 8 bases from V and 2 bases from J, with 12 bases between. CDR3 residues: CASLRLTNTGELFF. The CDR3 DNA follows: TGTGCCAGCCTGAGACTAACTAACACCGGGGAGCTGTTTTTT.

Of note for this clonotype: A junction boundary mismatches the germline segment, possibly from a read error. This sequence joins TRBV15 and TRBJ2-7; D unresolved. Germline V lookup: CDR1 LNHNV, CDR2 YYDKDF (reference sequence). This CDR3 contains 14 residues. Written as DNA, the CDR3 is TGTGCCACCCGTCCTGACGTACACGGCGACGAGCTGTACTTC. Residues: CATRPDVHGDELYF.